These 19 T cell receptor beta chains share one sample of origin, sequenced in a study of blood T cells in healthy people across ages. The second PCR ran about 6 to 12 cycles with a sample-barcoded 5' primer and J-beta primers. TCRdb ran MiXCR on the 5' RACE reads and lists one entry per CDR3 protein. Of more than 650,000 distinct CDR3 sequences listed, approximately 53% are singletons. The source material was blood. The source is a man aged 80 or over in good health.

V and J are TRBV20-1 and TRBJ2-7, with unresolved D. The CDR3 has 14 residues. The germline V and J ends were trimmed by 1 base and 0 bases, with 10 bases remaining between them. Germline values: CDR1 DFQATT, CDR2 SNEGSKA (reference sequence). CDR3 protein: CSARGYSVSYEQYF. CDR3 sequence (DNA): TGCAGTGCTAGAGGGTACAGCGTCTCCTACGAGCAGTACTTC.

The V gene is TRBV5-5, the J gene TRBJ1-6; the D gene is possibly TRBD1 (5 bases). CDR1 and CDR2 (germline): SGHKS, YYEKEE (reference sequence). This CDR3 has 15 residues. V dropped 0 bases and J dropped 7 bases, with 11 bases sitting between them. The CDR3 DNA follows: TGTGCCAGCAGCTTGGTAGACAGCATGAATTCACCCCTCCACTTT. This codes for CASSLVDSMNSPLHF.

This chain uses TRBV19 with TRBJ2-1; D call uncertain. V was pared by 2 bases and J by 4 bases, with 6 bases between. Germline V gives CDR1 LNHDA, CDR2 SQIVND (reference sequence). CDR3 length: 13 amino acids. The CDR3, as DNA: TGTGCCAGTAGTATACAGATTTACAATGAGCAGTTCTTC. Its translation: CASSIQIYNEQFF.

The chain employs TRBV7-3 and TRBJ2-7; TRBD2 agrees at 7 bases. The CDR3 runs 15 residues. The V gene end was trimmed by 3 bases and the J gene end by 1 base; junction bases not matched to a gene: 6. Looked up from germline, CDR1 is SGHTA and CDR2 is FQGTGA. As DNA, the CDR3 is TGTGCCAGCAGCTTCCGTCGGGGGGAGTCCTACGAGCAGTACTTC. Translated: CASSFRRGESYEQYF.

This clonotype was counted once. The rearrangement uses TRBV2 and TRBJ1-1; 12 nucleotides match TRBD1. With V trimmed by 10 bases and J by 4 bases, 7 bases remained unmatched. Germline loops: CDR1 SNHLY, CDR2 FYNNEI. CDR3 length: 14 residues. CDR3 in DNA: TGTGCCAACACCGGGACAGGGGGCGGCACTGAAGCTTTCTTT. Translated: CANTGTGGGTEAFF.

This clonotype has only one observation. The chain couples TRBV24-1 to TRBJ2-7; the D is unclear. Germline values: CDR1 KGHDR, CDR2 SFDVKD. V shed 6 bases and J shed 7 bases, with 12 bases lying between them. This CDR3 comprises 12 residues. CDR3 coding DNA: TGTGCCACCAGTTTTGGACCCGGTGAGCAGTACTTC. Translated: CATSFGPGEQYF.

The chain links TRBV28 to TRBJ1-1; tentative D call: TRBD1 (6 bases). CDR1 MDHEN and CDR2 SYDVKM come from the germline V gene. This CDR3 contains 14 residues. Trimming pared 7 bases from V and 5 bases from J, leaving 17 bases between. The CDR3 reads CASTGGPRGTEAFF. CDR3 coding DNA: TGTGCCAGCACCGGGGGGCCGAGGGGAACTGAAGCTTTCTTT.

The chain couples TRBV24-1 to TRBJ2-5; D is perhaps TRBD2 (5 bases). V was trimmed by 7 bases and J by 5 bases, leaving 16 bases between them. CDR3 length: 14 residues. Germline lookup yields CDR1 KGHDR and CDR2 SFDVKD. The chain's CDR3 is CATSPSGGSETQYF. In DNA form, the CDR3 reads TGTGCCACCAGCCCGTCAGGAGGAAGCGAGACCCAGTACTTC.

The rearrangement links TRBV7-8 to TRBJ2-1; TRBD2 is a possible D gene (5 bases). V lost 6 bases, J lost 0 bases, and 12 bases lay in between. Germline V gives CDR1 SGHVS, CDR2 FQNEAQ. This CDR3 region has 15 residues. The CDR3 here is CASRDPGSSYNEQFF. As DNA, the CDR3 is TGTGCCAGCAGAGACCCGGGGAGCTCCTACAATGAGCAGTTCTTC.

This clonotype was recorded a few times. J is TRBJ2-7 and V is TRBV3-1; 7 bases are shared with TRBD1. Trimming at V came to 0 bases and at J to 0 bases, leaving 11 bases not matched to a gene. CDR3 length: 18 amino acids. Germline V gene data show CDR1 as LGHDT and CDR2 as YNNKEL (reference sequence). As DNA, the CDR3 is TGTGCCAGCAGCCAAGATCCGCCCACCGGGACAGTCTCCTACGAGCAGTACTTC. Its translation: CASSQDPPTGTVSYEQYF.

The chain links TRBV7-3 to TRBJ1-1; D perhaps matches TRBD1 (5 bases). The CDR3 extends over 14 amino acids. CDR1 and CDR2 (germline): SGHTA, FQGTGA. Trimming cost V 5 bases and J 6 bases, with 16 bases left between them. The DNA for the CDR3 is TGTGCCAGCAGCCCCCAGGGCCCCTGGGCTGAAGCTTTCTTT. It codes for CASSPQGPWAEAFF.

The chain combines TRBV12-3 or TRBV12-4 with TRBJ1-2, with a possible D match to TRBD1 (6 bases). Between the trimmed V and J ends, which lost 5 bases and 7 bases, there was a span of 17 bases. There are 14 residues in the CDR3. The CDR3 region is CASSPSGQPFGYTF. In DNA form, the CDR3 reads TGTGCCAGCAGTCCCTCCGGACAGCCTTTTGGCTACACCTTC.

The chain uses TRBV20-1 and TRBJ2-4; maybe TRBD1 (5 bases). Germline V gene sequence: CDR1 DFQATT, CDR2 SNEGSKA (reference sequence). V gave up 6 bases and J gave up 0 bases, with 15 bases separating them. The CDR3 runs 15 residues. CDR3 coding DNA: TGCAGTGCCCGTCCCAGGGTCGAAGCCAAAAACATTCAGTACTTC. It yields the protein CSARPRVEAKNIQYF.

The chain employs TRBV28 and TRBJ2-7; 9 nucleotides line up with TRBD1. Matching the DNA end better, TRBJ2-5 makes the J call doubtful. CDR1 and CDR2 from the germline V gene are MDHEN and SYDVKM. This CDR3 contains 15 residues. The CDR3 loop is CASSRSTGGWKTQYF. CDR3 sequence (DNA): TGTGCCAGCAGTCGATCGACAGGGGGATGGAAGACCCAGTACTTC.

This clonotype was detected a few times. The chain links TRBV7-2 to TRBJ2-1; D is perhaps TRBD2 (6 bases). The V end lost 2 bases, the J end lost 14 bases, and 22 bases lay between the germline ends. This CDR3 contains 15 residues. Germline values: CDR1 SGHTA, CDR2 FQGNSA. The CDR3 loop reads CASSLWVYPRGGKFF. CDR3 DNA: TGTGCCAGCAGCTTATGGGTTTACCCTAGGGGAGGCAAGTTCTTC.

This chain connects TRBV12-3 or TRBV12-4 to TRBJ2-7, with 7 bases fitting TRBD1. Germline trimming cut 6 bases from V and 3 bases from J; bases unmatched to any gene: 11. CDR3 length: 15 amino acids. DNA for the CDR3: TGTGCCAGCAGACGTGGGACAGTCCCCCTCTACGAGCAGTACTTC. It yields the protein CASRRGTVPLYEQYF.

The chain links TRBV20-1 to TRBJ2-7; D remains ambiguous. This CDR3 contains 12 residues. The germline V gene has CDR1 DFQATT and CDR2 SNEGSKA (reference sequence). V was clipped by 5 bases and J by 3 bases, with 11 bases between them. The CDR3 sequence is CSAGPEHYEQYF. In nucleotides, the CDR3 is TGCAGTGCTGGGCCGGAGCACTACGAGCAGTACTTC.

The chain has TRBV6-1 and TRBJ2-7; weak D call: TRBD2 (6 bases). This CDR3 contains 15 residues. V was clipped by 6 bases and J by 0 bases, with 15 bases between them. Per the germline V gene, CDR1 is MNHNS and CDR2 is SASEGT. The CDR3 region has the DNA TGTGCCAGCAGAGTTAGCGGAGGAAGCTCCTACGAGCAGTACTTC. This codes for CASRVSGGSSYEQYF.

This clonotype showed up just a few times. The CDR3 here is CSARRSGSFLEYGYTF. In DNA, the CDR3 is TGCAGTGCTAGAAGGAGCGGCAGCTTCTTAGAGTATGGCTACACCTTC. The V call is TRBV20-1, the J call TRBJ1-2, with unresolved D. The CDR3 is 16 residues long. Germline loops: CDR1 DFQATT, CDR2 SNEGSKA (reference sequence). With 2 bases removed from V and 5 bases from J, the gap between germline ends came to 21 bases.